This is a list of T cell receptor beta chains from one sample in a study of cytomegalovirus exposure and HLA in healthy donors. TCRdb's copy holds only in-frame clones and misses some; the assay was immunoSEQ multiplex PCR. Here the sample spans around 150,000 clones, around 73% being singletons. Sequencing was carried out using PBMCs. The receptors stem from a male donor in good health and CMV-seronegative. Each CDR3 is given with its conserved first and last residue. Fields, in order: CDR3 length, J gene, V gene, CDR3 protein.

cdr3_length: 14; j_call: TRBJ2-1; v_call: TRBV5-1; cdr3_aa: CASSEGTHNNEQFF
cdr3_length: 17; j_call: TRBJ2-5; v_call: TRBV7-9; cdr3_aa: CASSPGLAGGRQETQYF
cdr3_length: 13; j_call: TRBJ1-4; v_call: TRBV29-1; cdr3_aa: CSGLWGWRGELFF
cdr3_length: 14; j_call: TRBJ2-5; v_call: TRBV9; cdr3_aa: CASSYTGYQETQYF
cdr3_length: 15; j_call: TRBJ2-7; v_call: TRBV4-3; cdr3_aa: CASSQAGGTSYEQYF
cdr3_length: 18; j_call: TRBJ1-1; v_call: TRBV19; cdr3_aa: CASSNKLGTGGMNTEAFF
cdr3_length: 13; j_call: TRBJ1-1; v_call: TRBV5-1; cdr3_aa: CASSLQDNTEAFF
cdr3_length: 15; j_call: TRBJ2-5; v_call: TRBV5-1; cdr3_aa: CASSFSGGPLGGQYF
cdr3_length: 16; j_call: TRBJ2-3; v_call: TRBV15; cdr3_aa: CATSSPFQVNTDTQYF
cdr3_length: 14; j_call: TRBJ2-1; v_call: TRBV5-1; cdr3_aa: CATHSGGDLTEQFF
cdr3_length: 17; j_call: TRBJ2-6; v_call: TRBV7-2; cdr3_aa: CASSLPRLEAGANVLTF
cdr3_length: 15; j_call: TRBJ1-5; v_call: TRBV7-8; cdr3_aa: CASSMIEGRSQPQHF
cdr3_length: 13; j_call: TRBJ1-1; v_call: TRBV25-1; cdr3_aa: CASSEGGATEAFF
cdr3_length: 15; j_call: TRBJ2-4; v_call: TRBV5-8; cdr3_aa: CASSFSGGGPGIQYF
cdr3_length: 13; j_call: TRBJ1-1; v_call: TRBV30; cdr3_aa: CACEQGSNTEAFF
cdr3_length: 15; j_call: TRBJ2-5; v_call: TRBV27; cdr3_aa: CASSLSRWGKETQYF
cdr3_length: 15; j_call: TRBJ1-2; v_call: TRBV6-5; cdr3_aa: CASSYSSGGPNGYTF
cdr3_length: 15; j_call: TRBJ1-2; v_call: TRBV7-2; cdr3_aa: CASSLDRGTNYGYTF
cdr3_length: 16; j_call: TRBJ2-2; v_call: TRBV2; cdr3_aa: CASKRIADTSVGELFF
cdr3_length: 14; j_call: TRBJ2-7; v_call: TRBV5-1; cdr3_aa: CASSWGTGGREQYF
cdr3_length: 15; j_call: TRBJ1-6; v_call: TRBV23-1; cdr3_aa: CASSHRDRGNSPLHF
cdr3_length: 14; j_call: TRBJ2-1; v_call: TRBV18; cdr3_aa: CASSGTSGSGEQFF
cdr3_length: 13; j_call: TRBJ1-1; v_call: TRBV6-5; cdr3_aa: CASSSRVRTEAFF
cdr3_length: 12; j_call: TRBJ1-2; v_call: TRBV5-4; cdr3_aa: CASSPDSYGYTF
cdr3_length: 14; j_call: TRBJ1-6; v_call: TRBV11-3; cdr3_aa: CASSIQGVWSPLHF
cdr3_length: 13; j_call: TRBJ2-7; v_call: TRBV5-1; cdr3_aa: CASSFGQNYEQYF
cdr3_length: 15; j_call: TRBJ2-3; v_call: TRBV6-5; cdr3_aa: CASSYLSPGTDTQYF
cdr3_length: 17; j_call: TRBJ2-6; v_call: TRBV7-2; cdr3_aa: CASSLEAGRVGANVLTF
cdr3_length: 15; j_call: TRBJ2-5; v_call: TRBV7-9; cdr3_aa: CASSPQSGGRETQYF
cdr3_length: 14; j_call: TRBJ1-5; v_call: TRBV2; cdr3_aa: CASSEAGRDQPQHF
cdr3_length: 15; j_call: TRBJ1-5; v_call: TRBV4-1; cdr3_aa: CASSQAGQPNQPQHF
cdr3_length: 14; j_call: TRBJ2-7; v_call: TRBV25-1; cdr3_aa: CASSETASSYEQYF
cdr3_length: 15; j_call: TRBJ2-3; v_call: TRBV28; cdr3_aa: CASRTSGRVADTQYF
cdr3_length: 15; j_call: TRBJ2-3; v_call: TRBV4-2; cdr3_aa: CASSQPGKGIDTQYF
cdr3_length: 14; j_call: TRBJ2-5; v_call: TRBV2; cdr3_aa: CASRPGTYQETQYF
cdr3_length: 15; j_call: TRBJ1-1; v_call: TRBV19; cdr3_aa: CASSISAGMNTEAFF
cdr3_length: 13; j_call: TRBJ2-1; v_call: TRBV29-1; cdr3_aa: CMGGTSAYNEQFF
cdr3_length: 13; j_call: TRBJ2-7; v_call: TRBV19; cdr3_aa: CASSIAGNYEQYF
cdr3_length: 14; j_call: TRBJ1-1; v_call: TRBV6-5; cdr3_aa: CASSYFAGDTEAFF
cdr3_length: 12; j_call: TRBJ2-7; v_call: TRBV2; cdr3_aa: CASAGLSYEQYF
cdr3_length: 13; j_call: TRBJ2-3; v_call: TRBV5-4; cdr3_aa: CASSPDRTDTQYF
cdr3_length: 15; j_call: TRBJ1-2; v_call: TRBV9; cdr3_aa: CASSVDTGGGYGYTF
cdr3_length: 15; j_call: TRBJ1-4; v_call: TRBV19; cdr3_aa: CASRSPGTGPEKLFF
cdr3_length: 15; j_call: TRBJ2-7; v_call: TRBV18; cdr3_aa: CASSPLGTGANEQYF
cdr3_length: 11; j_call: TRBJ1-1; v_call: TRBV20-1; cdr3_aa: CSARDITEAFF
cdr3_length: 15; j_call: TRBJ2-7; v_call: TRBV21-1; cdr3_aa: CASSKERGTTYEQYF
cdr3_length: 16; j_call: TRBJ2-1; v_call: TRBV11-2; cdr3_aa: CASSALGTGVIGEQFF
cdr3_length: 15; j_call: TRBJ2-7; v_call: TRBV4-1; cdr3_aa: CASSQDVTLAYEQYF
cdr3_length: 13; j_call: TRBJ1-5; v_call: TRBV5-4; cdr3_aa: CASSHEGAKPQHF